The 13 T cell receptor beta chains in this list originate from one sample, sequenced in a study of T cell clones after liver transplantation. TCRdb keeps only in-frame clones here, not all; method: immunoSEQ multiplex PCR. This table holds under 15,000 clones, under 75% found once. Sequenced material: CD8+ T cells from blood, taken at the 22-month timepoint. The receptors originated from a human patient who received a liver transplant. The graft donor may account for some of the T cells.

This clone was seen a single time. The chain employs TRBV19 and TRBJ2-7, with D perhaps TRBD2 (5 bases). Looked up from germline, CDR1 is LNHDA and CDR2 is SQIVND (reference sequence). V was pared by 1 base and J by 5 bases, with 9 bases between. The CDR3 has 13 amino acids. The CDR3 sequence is CASSIGGSDEQYF. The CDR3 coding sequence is TGTGCCAGTAGTATAGGAGGGTCGGACGAGCAGTACTTC.

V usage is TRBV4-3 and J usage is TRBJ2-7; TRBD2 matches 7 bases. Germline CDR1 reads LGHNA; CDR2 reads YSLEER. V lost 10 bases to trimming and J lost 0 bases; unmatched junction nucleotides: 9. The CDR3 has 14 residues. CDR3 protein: CATQGLNRSYEQYF. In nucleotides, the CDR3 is TGCGCCACCCAGGGACTAAACCGCTCCTACGAGCAGTACTTC.

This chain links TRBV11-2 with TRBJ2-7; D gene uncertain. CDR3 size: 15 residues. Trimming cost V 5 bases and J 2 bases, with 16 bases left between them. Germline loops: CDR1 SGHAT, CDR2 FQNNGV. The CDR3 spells CASSATPDGAYEQYF. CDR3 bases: TGTGCCAGCAGCGCCACCCCAGACGGAGCCTACGAGCAGTACTTC.

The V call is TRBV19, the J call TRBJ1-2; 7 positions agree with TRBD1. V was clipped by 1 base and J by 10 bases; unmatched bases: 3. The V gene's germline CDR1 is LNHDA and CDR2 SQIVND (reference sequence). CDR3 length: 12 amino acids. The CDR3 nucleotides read TGTGCCAGTAGTATAGGGACAGGAACCTACACCTTC. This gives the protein CASSIGTGTYTF.

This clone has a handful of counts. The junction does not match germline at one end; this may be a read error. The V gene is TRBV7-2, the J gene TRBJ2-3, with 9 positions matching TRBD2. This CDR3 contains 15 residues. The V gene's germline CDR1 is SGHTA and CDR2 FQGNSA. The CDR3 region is CASTLAGAVTDTQYF. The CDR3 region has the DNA TGTGCCAGCACCTTAGCGGGGGCCGTCACAGATACGCAGTATTTT. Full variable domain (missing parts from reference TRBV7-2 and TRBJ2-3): GAGVSQSPSNKVTEKGKDVELRCDPISGHTALYWYRQSLGQGLEFLIYFQGNSAPDKSGLPSDRFSAERTGGSVSTLTIQRTQQEDSAVYLCASTLAGAVTDTQYFGPGTRLTVL.

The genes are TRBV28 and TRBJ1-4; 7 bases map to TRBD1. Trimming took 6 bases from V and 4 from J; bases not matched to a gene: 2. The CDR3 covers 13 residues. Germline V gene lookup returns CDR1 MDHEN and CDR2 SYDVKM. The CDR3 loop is CASRGTDNEKLFF. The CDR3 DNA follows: TGTGCCAGCAGGGGGACAGATAATGAAAAACTGTTTTTT.

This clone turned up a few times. The CDR3 is CASGGPGANVLTF. CDR3 in DNA: TGCGCCAGCGGGGGTCCTGGGGCCAACGTCCTGACTTTC. The V and J genes are TRBV5-1 and TRBJ2-6; possibly TRBD1 or TRBD2 for D (5 bases each). Germline CDR1 SGHRS, CDR2 YFSETQ. CDR3 length: 13 amino acids. V dropped 7 bases and J dropped 2 bases, with 7 bases sitting between them.

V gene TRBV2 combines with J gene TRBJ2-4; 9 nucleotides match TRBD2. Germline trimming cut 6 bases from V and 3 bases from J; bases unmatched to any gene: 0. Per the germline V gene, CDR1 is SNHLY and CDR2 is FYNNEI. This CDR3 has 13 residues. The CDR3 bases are TGTGCCAGCAGGCGGGGGGGCAAAAACATTCAGTACTTC. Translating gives CASRRGGKNIQYF.

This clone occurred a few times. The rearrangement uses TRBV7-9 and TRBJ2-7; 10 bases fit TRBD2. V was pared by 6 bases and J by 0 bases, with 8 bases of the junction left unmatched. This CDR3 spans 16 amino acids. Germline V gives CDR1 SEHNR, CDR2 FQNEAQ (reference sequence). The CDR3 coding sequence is TGTGCCAGCAGTCAGAGCGGGGGGGCTATCTCCTACGAGCAGTACTTC. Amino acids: CASSQSGGAISYEQYF.

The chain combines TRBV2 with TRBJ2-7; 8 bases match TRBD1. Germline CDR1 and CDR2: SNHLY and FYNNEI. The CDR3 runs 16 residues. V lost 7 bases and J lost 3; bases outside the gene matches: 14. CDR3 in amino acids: CASTGDRFSPNYEQYF. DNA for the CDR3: TGTGCCAGCACTGGGGACAGGTTTTCCCCTAACTACGAGCAGTACTTC.

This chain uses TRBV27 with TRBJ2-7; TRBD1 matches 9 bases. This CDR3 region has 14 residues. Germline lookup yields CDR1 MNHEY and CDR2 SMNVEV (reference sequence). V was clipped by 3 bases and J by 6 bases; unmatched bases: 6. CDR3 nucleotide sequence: TGTGCCAGCAGTTTTTCCGGGACAGGGCGCGAGCAGTACTTC. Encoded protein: CASSFSGTGREQYF.

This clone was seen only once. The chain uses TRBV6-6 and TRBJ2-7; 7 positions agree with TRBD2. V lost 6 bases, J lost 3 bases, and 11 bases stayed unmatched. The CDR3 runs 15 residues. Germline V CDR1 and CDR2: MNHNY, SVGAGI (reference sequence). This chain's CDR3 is CASSSGGGLIYEQYF. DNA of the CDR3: TGTGCCAGCAGCTCCGGTGGGGGACTAATCTACGAGCAGTACTTC.

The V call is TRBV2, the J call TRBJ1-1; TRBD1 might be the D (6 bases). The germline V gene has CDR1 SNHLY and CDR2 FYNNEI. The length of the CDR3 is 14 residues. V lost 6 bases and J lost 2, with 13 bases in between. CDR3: CASRSNRENTEAFF. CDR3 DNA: TGTGCCAGCAGATCTAACAGGGAAAACACTGAAGCTTTCTTT. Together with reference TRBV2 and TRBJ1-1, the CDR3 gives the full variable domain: EPEVTQTPSHQVTQMGQEVILRCVPISNHLYFYWYRQILGQKVEFLVSFYNNEISEKSEIFDDQFSVERPDGSNFTLKIRSTKLEDSAMYFCASRSNRENTEAFFGQGTRLTVV.